This T cell receptor (beta chain) derives from a study of blood T cell repertoires in COVID-19. Study at large: Whether acute or convalescent, the COVID-19 samples came from the United States, Italy and Spain.

The CDR3 sequence is 17 residues long. V lost 1 base and J 6 bases, leaving 19 bases between the germline ends. Germline-derived CDR1 and CDR2 are SGDLS and YYNGEE. Sequencing used immunoSEQ multiplex PCR; TCRdb keeps in-frame clones, though not all of them. The sample shows just over 200,000 clones, around 80% of them seen only once. The TCR was taken from a woman between 70 and 85 years old with acute or convalescent COVID-19. This chain joins TRBV9 and TRBJ2-2, with TRBD2 as a possible D gene (5 bases). The specimen was peripheral blood. Here the CDR3 reads CASSVLGRAERAGELFF. The CDR3, as DNA: TGTGCCAGCAGCGTATTGGGTCGAGCGGAGAGGGCCGGGGAGCTGTTTTTT.